Listed below are T cell receptor beta chains from one sample, sequenced in a study of T cell responses to AZD1222 COVID-19 vaccine. Using immunoSEQ multiplex PCR, the repertoire was profiled, and TCRdb retains in-frame clones only, with some absent. This sample yields over 150,000 clones, of which roughly nine tenths are seen a single time; 2.6% belongs to the top ten. This specimen consisted of peripheral blood, obtained on day 0 of AZD1222 vaccination. The origin of the receptors is an adult in good health. The CDR3 runs from the conserved cysteine through the conserved F or W. D genes are given only for firm matches. Some rows have no size entry. The others give once, few or many, or a class for an expanded clone.

TRBJ2-1,-,-,TRBV2,CASLGSRAIRNEQFF,TGTGCCAGTTTGGGCTCAAGGGCAATCCGCAATGAGCAGTTCTTC
TRBJ1-2,few,-,TRBV7-9,CASRSSGETPGYTF,TGTGCCAGCAGGTCCTCCGGAGAAACCCCTGGCTACACCTTC
TRBJ1-5,-,TRBD1,TRBV19,CASRNDRGRNQPQHF,TGTGCCAGTAGGAACGACAGGGGAAGGAATCAGCCCCAGCATTTT
TRBJ2-2,-,-,TRBV24-1,CATSDPLNTGELFF,TGTGCCACCAGTGATCCGTTGAACACCGGGGAGCTGTTTTTT
TRBJ2-1,-,-,TRBV7-9,CASSPRGGRDNEQFF,TGTGCCAGCAGCCCTAGGGGGGGCAGGGACAATGAGCAGTTCTTC
TRBJ1-1,-,-,TRBV6-4,CASSERGNTEAFF,TGTGCCAGCAGTGAAAGGGGGAACACTGAAGCTTTCTTT
TRBJ2-2,-,TRBD2,TRBV9,CASSAGRERTGELFF,TGTGCCAGCAGCGCGGGGCGGGAGAGAACCGGGGAGCTGTTTTTT
TRBJ1-2,once,-,TRBV7-9,CASSLLGGNYGYTF,TGTGCCAGCAGCCTGCTTGGGGGAAACTATGGCTACACCTTC
TRBJ2-1,once,-,TRBV6-5,CASSYSFSGHNEQFF,TGTGCCAGCAGTTACTCGTTTTCAGGGCACAATGAGCAGTTCTTC
TRBJ2-1,few,-,TRBV12-3/TRBV12-4,CASRRAGEQFF,TGTGCCAGCAGGCGGGCGGGAGAGCAGTTCTTC
TRBJ2-7,-,TRBD2,TRBV28,CASITGGNYYEQYF,TGTGCCAGCATCACGGGAGGGAATTACTACGAGCAGTACTTC
TRBJ2-7,-,-,TRBV29-1,CSVKANSYEQYF,TGCAGCGTTAAAGCGAACTCCTACGAGCAGTACTTC
TRBJ2-6,-,TRBD1,TRBV19,CASNNPGQGGFYGANVLTF,TGTGCCAGTAACAACCCGGGACAGGGTGGATTCTACGGGGCCAACGTCCTGACTTTC
TRBJ2-3,-,TRBD2,TRBV29-1,CSVEGIGGVRTDTQYF,TGCAGCGTTGAAGGGATTGGGGGGGTTCGCACAGATACGCAGTATTTT
TRBJ2-1,-,-,TRBV9,CASSAGPGGEQFF,TGTGCCAGCAGCGCCGGACCCGGCGGTGAGCAGTTCTTC
TRBJ2-1,-,-,TRBV2,CASTLLGSSYNEQFF,TGTGCCAGCACTCTACTGGGCAGTTCCTACAATGAGCAGTTCTTC
TRBJ2-1,-,TRBD2,TRBV25-1,CASAWTSGSHNEQFF,TGTGCCAGCGCCTGGACTAGCGGGAGCCACAATGAGCAGTTCTTC
TRBJ2-3,-,TRBD2,TRBV4-2,CASSQDPAGGLDTQYF,TGTGCCAGCAGCCAAGATCCGGCGGGAGGATTAGATACGCAGTATTTT
TRBJ2-7,-,-,TRBV30,CAWGYHEQYF,TGTGCCTGGGGGTACCACGAGCAGTACTTC
TRBJ1-2,-,TRBD1,TRBV3-1/TRBV3-2,CASSQYATGHNYGYTF,TGTGCCAGCAGCCAGTACGCGACAGGGCATAACTATGGCTACACCTTC
TRBJ2-1,once,TRBD2,TRBV2,CASHGLAGEEFF,TGTGCCAGCCATGGGCTAGCGGGAGAGGAGTTCTTC
TRBJ2-5,-,-,TRBV4-1,CASSQDLRDQETQYF,TGCGCCAGCAGCCAAGATTTAAGGGACCAAGAGACCCAGTACTTC
TRBJ2-5,-,-,TRBV28,CASSWDSLYQETQYF,TGTGCCAGCAGTTGGGACTCCTTGTACCAAGAGACCCAGTACTTC
TRBJ2-5,-,-,TRBV27,CASSPDSVGYQETQYF,TGTGCCAGCAGTCCCGACTCTGTAGGGTACCAAGAGACCCAGTACTTC
TRBJ1-1,-,-,TRBV7-9,CASSLGPRGSAFF,TGTGCCAGCAGCTTAGGTCCTCGAGGGTCGGCTTTCTTT
TRBJ1-2,-,TRBD1,TRBV11-2,CASSLMVQGARDYGYTF,TGTGCCAGCAGCTTAATGGTTCAGGGGGCAAGGGACTATGGCTACACCTTC
TRBJ2-6,-,TRBD1,TRBV27,CASSLIGTRGGANVLTF,TGTGCCAGCAGTTTAATTGGCACCAGGGGGGGGGCCAACGTCCTGACTTTC
TRBJ2-1,-,-,TRBV24-1,CATSDFGDEQFF,TGTGCCACCAGTGACTTTGGTGATGAGCAGTTCTTC
TRBJ2-1,-,-,TRBV5-8,CASSLVAGLYNEQFF,TGTGCCAGCAGCTTGGTTGCGGGTCTTTACAATGAGCAGTTCTTC
TRBJ2-7,once,-,TRBV21-1,CASSRPSVEGEQYF,TGTGCCAGCAGCAGACCCTCCGTTGAGGGCGAGCAGTACTTC
TRBJ1-1,-,TRBD1,TRBV7-8,CASSPGGRNTEAFF,TGTGCCAGCAGCCCAGGGGGAAGGAACACTGAAGCTTTCTTT
TRBJ1-2,once,-,TRBV9,CASSVPGYGYTF,TGTGCCAGCAGCGTTCCAGGGTATGGCTACACCTTC
TRBJ1-1,few,-,TRBV29-1,CSVVRHPNTEAFF,TGCAGCGTTGTGAGACACCCGAACACTGAAGCTTTCTTT
TRBJ1-2,-,-,TRBV6-5,CASSPNTGAYGYTF,TGTGCCAGCAGTCCCAACACGGGCGCGTATGGCTACACCTTC
TRBJ2-7,-,-,TRBV5-1,CASSLQGGTLSYEQYF,TGCGCCAGCAGCTTGCAAGGAGGAACGCTGTCCTACGAGCAGTACTTC
TRBJ2-1,few,-,TRBV30,CAWSVYNEQFF,TGTGCCTGGAGTGTATACAATGAGCAGTTCTTC
TRBJ2-5,-,TRBD1,TRBV28,CASSTGTGVETQYF,TGTGCCAGCAGCACCGGGACAGGGGTGGAGACCCAGTACTTC
TRBJ2-7,-,-,TRBV7-8,CASSLAGESSYEQYF,TGTGCCAGCAGCTTAGCGGGGGAAAGCTCCTACGAGCAGTACTTC
TRBJ2-5,once,TRBD2,TRBV7-9,CASSSGGGLEETQYF,TGTGCCAGCAGCTCGGGAGGAGGGCTGGAAGAGACCCAGTACTTC